The 17 T cell receptor beta chains below were found in one sample sequenced in a study of T-cell reconstitution after alpha-beta-depleted transplantation in children. Unique molecular identifiers tagged the TCRbeta library. TCRdb re-called the PCR reads with MiXCR, one entry per CDR3 protein. The table shows just over 200,000 distinct CDR3 sequences, with 7% to 9% occurring only once. Sample: PBMCs, mostly from graft donor cells, taken 360 days after TCRalphabeta/CD19-depleted stem cell transplant. These receptors all stem from a male patient between 2 and 9 years old who had a stem cell transplant for acute myeloid leukemia, so the T cells may come from the graft donor.

This chain joins TRBV12-3 or TRBV12-4 and TRBJ2-5, with a weak D call TRBD2 (6 bases). CDR3 length: 15 amino acids. Trimming removed 3 bases at V and 3 bases at J, with 14 bases between. In nucleotides, the CDR3 is TGTGCCAGCAGTTTCGGGGGTGGGGCCGAAGAGACCCAGTACTTC. Translation gives CASSFGGGAEETQYF.

This clonotype has more than one count but fewer than ten. The J gene is TRBJ2-2, the V gene TRBV19, with TRBD2 identical over 7 bases. Germline V gives CDR1 LNHDA, CDR2 SQIVND (reference sequence). The CDR3 is 17 residues long. After removal of 1 base from V and 6 bases from J, the junction contained 11 bases not matched to a gene. In DNA form, the CDR3 reads TGTGCCAGTAGTATAGTCGACCCTAGCGGATCCTCCGGGGAGCTGTTTTTT. Translated, it gives CASSIVDPSGSSGELFF.

The V gene is TRBV5-1, the J gene TRBJ1-2; D uncertain. CDR1 and CDR2 (germline): SGHRS, YFSETQ. This CDR3 has 14 amino acids. The V end was cut by 0 bases, the J end by 0 bases, with 6 bases between. The CDR3 DNA is TGCGCCAGCAGCTTGGAGGCAGCTAACTATGGCTACACCTTC. This codes for CASSLEAANYGYTF.

The table lists this clonotype with a few counts. The chain couples TRBV20-1 to TRBJ1-1; D is unclear. The CDR3 sequence is 12 residues long. V was pared by 3 bases and J by 5 bases, with 10 bases between. Germline CDR1 and CDR2: DFQATT and SNEGSKA (reference sequence). The DNA for the CDR3 is TGCAGTGCTAGTGGGTCCGGGACTGAAGCTTTCTTT. It yields the protein CSASGSGTEAFF.

To note about this clonotype: Its ends do not fully match the called genes, so a read error is possible. The chain has TRBV12-3 or TRBV12-4 and TRBJ1-2; 7 positions agree with TRBD1. The CDR3 loop spans 14 amino acids. Written as DNA, the CDR3 is TGTTCCAGCAGTCTTACAGGGGAGCTTAGTGGCTACACCTTC. It is translated as CSSSLTGELSGYTF.

Only a few counts were recorded for this clonotype. This chain joins TRBV7-6 and TRBJ2-1; TRBD2 matches 11 bases. After removal of 5 bases from V and 5 bases from J, the junction contained 17 bases not matched to a gene. The CDR3 is 19 residues long. Per the germline V gene, CDR1 is SGHVS and CDR2 is FNYEAQ. The CDR3 here is CASSHPSTGLAGVNNEQFF. Here the CDR3 DNA reads TGTGCCAGCAGCCACCCAAGCACAGGACTAGCGGGTGTAAACAATGAGCAGTTCTTC.

This clonotype was seen more than once but under ten times. The chain uses TRBV5-1 and TRBJ2-7; perhaps TRBD1 as D (6 bases). CDR3 length: 13 amino acids. CDR1 and CDR2 (germline): SGHRS, YFSETQ. V lost 4 bases to trimming and J lost 6 bases, with 14 bases between them. DNA of the CDR3: TGCGCCAGCAGCGGAACAGGGAATGGCGAGCAGTACTTC. Translated: CASSGTGNGEQYF.

This rearrangement joins TRBV2 to TRBJ2-2; 7 bases align to TRBD1. Germline V gene lookup returns CDR1 SNHLY and CDR2 FYNNEI. The CDR3 runs to 12 residues. Trimming at V came to 7 bases and at J to 9 bases, leaving 5 bases not matched to a gene. The CDR3 here is CASTDRDRELFF. CDR3 in DNA: TGTGCCAGCACAGACAGGGACCGGGAGCTGTTTTTT.

In this sample, this clonotype turned up a few times. This chain links TRBV7-6 with TRBJ2-5; 8 bases line up with TRBD2. The CDR3 runs to 15 residues. Germline CDR1 reads SGHVS; CDR2 reads FNYEAQ. Germline trimming cut 4 bases from V and 0 bases from J; bases unmatched to any gene: 4. The CDR3 nucleotides read TGTGCCAGCAGCTCGCTAGCGGGCTACCAAGAGACCCAGTACTTC. It is translated as CASSSLAGYQETQYF.

This rearrangement joins TRBV29-1 to TRBJ2-2; TRBD2 matches at 7 bases. The junction had 7 bases not matched to a gene; V was cut back by 7 bases and J by 2 bases. Looked up from germline, CDR1 is SQVTM and CDR2 is ANQGSEA. The CDR3 spans 14 residues. The CDR3, as DNA: TGCAGCGCGGCAGCGGGGTTAAACACCGGGGAGCTGTTTTTT. Translated, it gives CSAAAGLNTGELFF.

V usage is TRBV6-4 and J usage is TRBJ2-7, with D hard to call. CDR3 size: 13 residues. The V and J ends lost 2 bases and 3 bases respectively, with 8 bases between them. Per the germline V gene, CDR1 is MRHNA and CDR2 is SNTAGT. The CDR3 sequence: CASSDRVGYEQYV. CDR3 DNA: TGTGCCAGCAGTGACCGGGTCGGCTACGAGCAGTACGTC.

This clonotype was observed many times. The CDR3: CASSPPGLAYEQYF. As DNA, the CDR3 is TGTGCCAGCAGCCCTCCGGGACTAGCCTACGAGCAGTACTTC. V usage is TRBV28 and J usage is TRBJ2-7; 8 nucleotides align to TRBD2. The CDR3 has 14 amino acids. Germline CDR1 MDHEN, CDR2 SYDVKM. V lost 6 bases, J lost 2 bases, and 6 bases stayed unmatched.

The V call is TRBV20-1, the J call TRBJ2-4; D is tentatively TRBD1 or TRBD2 (5 bases each). Germline V gene data show CDR1 as DFQATT and CDR2 as SNEGSKA (reference sequence). V was shortened by 0 bases and J by 0 bases, with 15 bases between the two germline ends. This CDR3 comprises 17 residues. The CDR3 loop reads CSARDLRPGLAKNIQYF. The CDR3 DNA reads as TGCAGTGCTAGAGATTTGCGTCCGGGGCTAGCCAAAAACATTCAGTACTTC.

Many counts were recorded for this clonotype. The chain is built from TRBV25-1 and TRBJ1-2; D unclear. The germline CDR1 and CDR2 sequences are MGHDK and SYGVNS. Trimming left V 2 bases short and J 4 bases short, with 11 bases between. The CDR3 consists of 14 residues. Here the CDR3 reads CASSEPRQSYGYTF. For the CDR3, the DNA is TGTGCCAGCAGTGAACCCCGACAAAGCTATGGCTACACCTTC.

This clonotype showed up just a few times. The chain links TRBV5-1 to TRBJ1-1, with a possible D match to TRBD1 (5 bases). V shed 4 bases and J shed 0 bases, with 13 bases lying between them. The CDR3 sequence is 15 residues long. CDR1 is SGHRS, CDR2 YFSETQ, per germline. Here the CDR3 DNA reads TGCGCCAGCAGCCCACTCAGGGTTATGAACACTGAAGCTTTCTTT. Amino acid sequence: CASSPLRVMNTEAFF.

The gene calls are TRBV6-1 and TRBJ2-7, with TRBD1 identical over 7 bases. Per germline, CDR1 MNHNS and CDR2 SASEGT. CDR3 length: 14 amino acids. V shed 6 bases, J shed 3 bases, and the junction held 8 bases outside the gene matches. The CDR3 DNA reads as TGTGCCAGCAGCATCGACAGGGTCGGCTACGAGCAGTACTTC. It yields the protein CASSIDRVGYEQYF.

In this sample, this clonotype turned up a few times. This rearrangement joins TRBV20-1 to TRBJ2-3, with D perhaps given as TRBD1 or TRBD2 (6 bases each). This CDR3 spans 14 amino acids. The V end was cut by 5 bases, the J end by 2 bases, with 14 bases between. Germline lookup yields CDR1 DFQATT and CDR2 SNEGSKA (reference sequence). The CDR3 protein is CSALSGAFTDTQYF. CDR3 DNA: TGCAGTGCTCTGTCGGGGGCCTTCACAGATACGCAGTATTTT.